This T cell receptor beta chain emerged from a study of blood T cell repertoires in COVID-19. The wider study: The origin of the acute and convalescent COVID-19 samples was the United States, Italy and Spain. PBMCs, B-cell-depleted T cells, or T cells provided the cDNA or gDNA that made up the material.

Under the authors' procedure: Cell counts per sample came from amplifying reference gene primers. TCRdb's copy holds only in-frame clones and misses some; the assay was immunoSEQ multiplex PCR. The DNA was the basis for D and trimming; V, J and clone size are from that table. Of 150,000 to 250,000 clones listed, around 80% are singletons. Trimming stripped 3 bases from V and 3 bases from J, with 14 bases between. Germline V CDR1 and CDR2: LNHDA, SQIVND (reference sequence). The CDR3 is 16 residues long. The specimen was peripheral blood. V is TRBV19 and J is TRBJ2-2; D possibly corresponds to TRBD1 (6 bases). This sequence originates from a human donor with acute or convalescent COVID-19. The donor label of this sample is uncertain. The CDR3 DNA is TGTGCCAGTAGTATTCCATCGACAGGATACACCGGGGAGCTGTTTTTT. Its protein is CASSIPSTGYTGELFF.